These T cell receptor beta chains were read from a single sample in a study of cytomegalovirus exposure and HLA in healthy donors. The table came from immunoSEQ multiplex PCR; TCRdb's copy has only in-frame clones and leaves some out. The sample shows 200,000 to 250,000 clones, around 81% of them seen only once. Sequencing was done on a sample of PBMCs. These receptors were taken from a woman aged 55-70 years in good health and CMV-seropositive. The CDR3 runs from the conserved cysteine through the conserved F or W. Only some rows state a clone size, as once, few, many or a class for expanded clones.

v_call clone_size cdr3_aa
TRBV5-4 . CASSSVSVYGYTF
TRBV9 . CASSVPRRDVLNEKLFF
TRBV4-1 . CASSQEDRGIYEQYF
TRBV5-4 few CASSFRSGLNGYTF
TRBV7-2 . CASSKGQPAGDTIYF
TRBV5-1 . CASSPGQGRDTQYF
TRBV12-5 . CASGPGTGWSGYTF
TRBV6-5 . CASSLGQGVAGELFF
TRBV7-9 . CASSLAGDGSPLHF
TRBV2 . CASSGNRAGTEAFF
TRBV6-1 . CASSGRGTGGLDEQFF
TRBV7-3 . CASSPEGVWEQFF
TRBV19 . CASSLSTGSGYQYF
TRBV2 . CASQPGGSVYEQYF
TRBV12-2 . CASRSRQPIALLETQYF
TRBV5-1 . CASSFRGTYGYTF
TRBV13 . CASSLGTGDYGYTF
TRBV11-2 . CASSTPGQGNYGYTF
TRBV7-9 . CASSLSSSYGYTF
TRBV9 . CASSREYGNTIYF
TRBV28 . CASSPGGTSGSISDTQYF
TRBV6-1 once CASTLAGLKNIQYF
TRBV14 . CASSRGTSGNEQYF
TRBV15 . CATSRDRKTDNEQFF
TRBV6-1 . CASELGQSYGYTF
TRBV28 . CASSFGGSGGYTF
TRBV5-4 . CASSLPTGGGYTF
TRBV6-5 once CASSLGRGKGYTF
TRBV6-6 . CASSYAQGSSYEQYF
TRBV7-2 . CASSLTSGGSNEQFF
TRBV29-1 . CSVVGQGYGYTF
TRBV11-2 . CASSLVMDRERGGNQPQHF
TRBV5-6 . CASSSRLAGSYNEQFF
TRBV6-5 . CASSHQGSEQYF
TRBV6-6 . CASSYGGGPEAFF
TRBV30 . CAWRVDEAQETQYF
TRBV5-1 . CASMESRAVNTEAFF
TRBV27 . CASRFLQGDSGANVLTF
TRBV10-1 . CASSADRGYGYTF
TRBV6-1 . CASITDRVGEQYF
TRBV5-1 . CASSLGQVYEQYF